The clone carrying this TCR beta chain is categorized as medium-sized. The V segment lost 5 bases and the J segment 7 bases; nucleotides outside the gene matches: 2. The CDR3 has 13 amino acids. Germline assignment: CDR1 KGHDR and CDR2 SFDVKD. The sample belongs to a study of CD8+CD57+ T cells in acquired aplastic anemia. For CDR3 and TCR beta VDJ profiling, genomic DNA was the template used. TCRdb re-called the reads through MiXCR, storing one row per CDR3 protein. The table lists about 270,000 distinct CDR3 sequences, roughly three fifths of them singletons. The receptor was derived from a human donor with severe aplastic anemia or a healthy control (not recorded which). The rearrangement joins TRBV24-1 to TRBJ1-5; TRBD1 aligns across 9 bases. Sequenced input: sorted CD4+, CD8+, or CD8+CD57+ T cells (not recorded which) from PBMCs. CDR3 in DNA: TGTGCCACCAGTGGCGGGACAGGGCAGCCCCAGCATTTT. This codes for CATSGGTGQPQHF.